This T cell receptor (beta chain) stems from a study of monozygotic twins with inflammatory bowel disease. Study-level results: Especially with disease activity, IBD patients had fewer clonotypes in common with others than healthy twins did.

The UMIs carried a 6-nucleotide sample barcode, and they were added by template switching. Two nested PCRs, approximately 16 and 10 cycles, amplified TCRalpha and TCRbeta cDNA. From the 5' RACE reads, TCRdb lists one entry per CDR3 protein and no DNA. The sample table includes roughly 120,000 distinct CDR3 sequences. For this clonotype: Antigen specificity is unknown.

The CDR3 loop spans 14 amino acids. Germline V gene sequence: CDR1 MNHEY, CDR2 SMNVEV (reference sequence). The receptor comes from a human donor with ulcerative colitis or Crohn's disease, or a healthy co-twin of an affected twin (not recorded which). The material sequenced was blood. V is TRBV27 and J is TRBJ2-3; there is no DNA to check the TCRdb D call of TRBD1. CDR3 sequence reads: CASSLGVEADTQYF.